Below, 27 T cell receptor beta chains from the same sample are listed, as sequenced in a study of blood T cell repertoires in COVID-19. Libraries were prepared by immunoSEQ multiplex PCR; TCRdb keeps only in-frame clonotypes and omits some of them. This table has more than 300,000 clones, approximately 88% appearing once. The material sequenced was peripheral blood. The receptors come from a man aged 18 to 29 who had recovered from COVID-19.

The genes are TRBV27 and TRBJ2-7, with TRBD1 matching over 11 bases. Trimming cost V 4 bases and J 2 bases; bases outside gene matches: 4. This CDR3 spans 15 amino acids. Per germline, CDR1 MNHEY and CDR2 SMNVEV (reference sequence). CDR3 sequence reads: CASSSSGQGAYEQYF. For the CDR3, the DNA is TGTGCCAGCAGTTCCTCGGGACAGGGGGCCTACGAGCAGTACTTC.

The chain couples TRBV30 to TRBJ1-2; D gene unclear. Germline loops: CDR1 GTSNPN, CDR2 SVGIG (reference sequence). The CDR3 consists of 12 residues. V was cut by 3 bases and J by 8 bases, with 13 bases left in between. Here the CDR3 DNA reads TGTGCCTGGAGACCCGGGCTAGCGGGCTACACCTTC. Its protein is CAWRPGLAGYTF.

J is TRBJ1-5 and V is TRBV7-9; 10 positions match TRBD1. Losses at the gene ends were 6 bases for V and 3 bases for J; bases not matched to a gene: 5. The CDR3 has 15 residues. Per germline, CDR1 SEHNR and CDR2 FQNEAQ (reference sequence). The CDR3 reads CASSWDRGPNQPQHF. For the CDR3, the DNA is TGTGCCAGCAGTTGGGACAGGGGCCCCAATCAGCCCCAGCATTTT.

The chain has TRBV6-1 and TRBJ1-1; D call uncertain. CDR3 length equals 12 residues. Germline V gene lookup returns CDR1 MNHNS and CDR2 SASEGT. V lost 2 bases and J 8 bases, leaving 9 bases between the germline ends. Here the CDR3 DNA reads TGTGCCAGCAGTGAAAATAACCTAGAAGCTTTCTTT. Translating gives CASSENNLEAFF.

The chain combines TRBV7-3 with TRBJ1-1, with unresolved D. CDR1 is SGHTA and CDR2 is FQGTGA in the germline V gene. V gave up 5 bases and J gave up 2 bases, with 6 bases separating them. CDR3 size: 12 residues. CDR3 sequence reads: CASSAYNTEAFF. The CDR3 region has the DNA TGTGCCAGCAGCGCCTACAACACTGAAGCTTTCTTT.

V usage is TRBV18 and J usage is TRBJ2-5; TRBD2 aligns across 9 bases. CDR3 size: 16 residues. With 4 bases clipped from V and 5 bases from J, the junction kept 11 bases outside the gene matches. The V gene's germline CDR1 is KGHSH and CDR2 LQKENI. Written as DNA, the CDR3 is TGTGCCAGCTCACGAACGGAAGCGGGAGGAGGGGAGACCCAGTACTTC. Translation gives CASSRTEAGGGETQYF.

The J gene is TRBJ2-2, the V gene TRBV7-2, with TRBD1 matching over 11 bases. J was trimmed by 6 bases and V by 5 bases; bases with no gene match: 5. CDR3 length: 15 amino acids. The germline V gene has CDR1 SGHTA and CDR2 FQGNSA. CDR3 nucleotide sequence: TGTGCCAGCAGCACTGGACAGGGGGCCTCCGGGGAGCTGTTTTTT. Amino acids: CASSTGQGASGELFF. The variable domain in full, completed from reference TRBV7-2 and TRBJ2-2, reads GAGVSQSPSNKVTEKGKDVELRCDPISGHTALYWYRQSLGQGLEFLIYFQGNSAPDKSGLPSDRFSAERTGGSVSTLTIQRTQQEDSAVYLCASSTGQGASGELFFGEGSRLTVL.

The count of this clone is one. This chain links TRBV3-1 (or the pseudogene TRBV3-2) with TRBJ2-7, with 7 positions matching TRBD2. The CDR3 is made up of 15 amino acids. Looked up from germline, CDR1 is LGHDT and CDR2 is YNNKEL (reference sequence). Trimming cost V 4 bases and J 0 bases; bases outside gene matches: 6. CDR3 residues: CASSPSGLPSYEQYF. For the CDR3, the DNA is TGTGCCAGCAGCCCCTCGGGACTACCCTCCTACGAGCAGTACTTC.

This clone is a singleton in its sample. DNA for the CDR3: TGTGCCAGCAGTCTTTTCGCGGGAGATCAAGAGACCCAGTACTTC. The encoded protein is CASSLFAGDQETQYF. This chain uses TRBV27 with TRBJ2-5, with 7 bases matching TRBD2. The germline V gene has CDR1 MNHEY and CDR2 SMNVEV (reference sequence). The J segment lost 2 bases and the V segment lost 5 bases, leaving 8 bases of the junction unmatched. There are 15 residues in the CDR3.

The rearrangement joins TRBV30 to TRBJ1-5; TRBD1 matches 11 bases. Germline V gene sequence: CDR1 GTSNPN, CDR2 SVGIG (reference sequence). The CDR3 spans 14 residues. V lost 0 bases to trimming and J lost 6 bases; unmatched junction nucleotides: 1. The CDR3 DNA reads as TGTGCCTGGAGTGTCGGGACAGGGGGTCAGCCCCAGCATTTT. Translating it yields CAWSVGTGGQPQHF. The full variable domain, completed using reference TRBV30 and TRBJ1-5, is SQTIHQWPATLVQPVGSPLSLECTVEGTSNPNLYWYRQAAGRGLQLLFYSVGIGQISSEVPQNLSASRPQDRQFILSSKKLLLSDSGFYLCAWSVGTGGQPQHFGDGTRLSIL.

The V and J genes are TRBV11-2 and TRBJ2-1, with D tentatively TRBD2 (6 bases). The CDR3 is 13 residues long. The ends were cut back, 5 bases at V and 6 bases at J, with 11 bases in the middle. Per germline, CDR1 SGHAT and CDR2 FQNNGV. The CDR3 bases are TGTGCCAGCAGCCCGGGACTCCGCAATGAGCAGTTCTTC. Amino acids: CASSPGLRNEQFF.

The CDR3, as DNA: TGTGCCACCAGCAGAGTTCCCCTTGGGCGGGAGGGTTACGAGCAGTACTTC. This translates into CATSRVPLGREGYEQYF. V usage is TRBV15 and J usage is TRBJ2-7; the match to TRBD2 covers 9 bases. V shed 1 base and J 4 bases; nucleotides not matched to a gene: 11. The CDR3 loop spans 17 amino acids. Germline V CDR1 and CDR2: LNHNV, YYDKDF (reference sequence).

The chain carries TRBV18 and TRBJ2-5, with D tentatively TRBD1 (6 bases). The CDR3 is 12 residues long. Deletions cut 6 bases from V and 2 bases from J, with 7 bases between. CDR1 is KGHSH and CDR2 is LQKENI in the germline V gene. The DNA of the CDR3 is TGTGCCAGCTCGACAGGTCAAGAGACCCAGTACTTC. Translating it yields CASSTGQETQYF.

The V and J genes are TRBV9 and TRBJ2-7; D perhaps matches TRBD2 (7 bases). CDR3 length equals 14 residues. V lost 7 bases and J lost 3, with 17 bases in between. The germline CDR1 and CDR2 sequences are SGDLS and YYNGEE. CDR3 bases: TGTGCCAGCGCGTCTGGGGGGGGCATCTACGAGCAGTACTTC. Its translation is CASASGGGIYEQYF. Full variable domain (remainder filled in from reference TRBV9 and TRBJ2-7): DSGVTQTPKHLITATGQRVTLRCSPRSGDLSVYWYQQSLDQGLQFLIQYYNGEERAKGNILERFSAQQFPDLHSELNLSSLELGDSALYFCASASGGGIYEQYFGPGTRLTVT.

The rearrangement uses TRBV6-4 and TRBJ2-6; D not certain. V lost 6 bases, J lost 1 base, and 10 bases lay in between. CDR1 and CDR2 (germline): MRHNA, SNTAGT. The CDR3 has 15 amino acids. Here the CDR3 reads CASSPSASGANVLTF. The DNA of the CDR3 is TGTGCCAGCAGCCCCTCAGCGTCTGGGGCCAACGTCCTGACTTTC.

The rearrangement links TRBV27 to TRBJ2-1, with D possibly being TRBD2 (7 bases). Germline CDR1 MNHEY, CDR2 SMNVEV (reference sequence). V gave up 6 bases and J gave up 3 bases, with 12 bases separating them. The CDR3 has 14 amino acids. CDR3 DNA sequence: TGTGCCAGCAGATTCGGGGGGCGCTACAATGAGCAGTTCTTC. Encoded protein: CASRFGGRYNEQFF.

The gene calls are TRBV7-9 and TRBJ1-1; D gene uncertain. The germline V gene encodes CDR1 SEHNR and CDR2 FQNEAQ (reference sequence). CDR3 size: 15 residues. Trimming removed 7 bases from V and 2 bases from J, with 17 bases in between. CDR3 loop: CASTPSREVNTEAFF. CDR3 in DNA: TGTGCCAGCACCCCGTCAAGGGAGGTCAACACTGAAGCTTTCTTT. Using reference TRBV7-9 and TRBJ1-1 for the parts outside the CDR3, the full variable domain is DTGVSQNPRHKITKRGQNVTFRCDPISEHNRLYWYRQTLGQGPEFLTYFQNEAQLEKSRLLSDRFSAERPKGSFSTLEIQRTEQGDSAMYLCASTPSREVNTEAFFGQGTRLTVV.

The rearrangement links TRBV2 to TRBJ2-7; D may be TRBD1 (5 bases). This CDR3 contains 14 residues. Germline CDR1 reads SNHLY; CDR2 reads FYNNEI. The ends were cut back, 0 bases at V and 4 bases at J, with 10 bases in the middle. The DNA for the CDR3 is TGTGCCAGCAGTGAAGCGTGGACACTTTACGAGCAGTACTTC. The encoded protein is CASSEAWTLYEQYF.

The chain joins TRBV18 to TRBJ1-3, with D possibly matching TRBD1 (5 bases). Germline-derived CDR1 and CDR2 are KGHSH and LQKENI. Trimming took off 4 bases at V and 0 bases at J, with 13 bases between the two ends. This CDR3 is built from 16 residues. This CDR3 is CASSRGQGTSGNTIYF. The CDR3 DNA follows: TGTGCCAGCTCACGGGGTCAGGGTACCTCTGGAAACACCATATATTTT.

The V call is TRBV4-1, the J call TRBJ2-1; TRBD1 agrees at 8 bases. Germline CDR1 and CDR2: MGHRA and YSYEKL. The length of the CDR3 is 15 residues. J was trimmed by 5 bases and V by 5 bases; bases with no gene match: 8. CDR3 amino acids: CASSFRDRSDNEQFF. As DNA, the CDR3 is TGCGCCAGCAGCTTCCGGGACAGGTCAGACAATGAGCAGTTCTTC.

V and J are TRBV7-3 and TRBJ2-7; 10 bases line up with TRBD1. This CDR3 is built from 14 residues. V lost 2 bases, J lost 5 bases, and 3 bases stayed unmatched. Germline V lookup: CDR1 SGHTA, CDR2 FQGTGA. CDR3 nucleotides: TGTGCCAGCAGCTTAGGGACAGGGGTCGACGAGCAGTACTTC. Translated, it gives CASSLGTGVDEQYF.

This CDR3 is CASGQGVDTQYF. The CDR3 DNA sequence: TGCGCCAGCGGACAAGGGGTAGATACGCAGTATTTT. V is TRBV5-1 and J is TRBJ2-3; possibly TRBD1 for D (5 bases). Germline V lookup: CDR1 SGHRS, CDR2 YFSETQ. This CDR3 is 12 amino acids long. V shed 7 bases and J shed 5 bases, with 11 bases lying between them. Full variable domain (missing parts from reference TRBV5-1 and TRBJ2-3): KAGVTQTPRYLIKTRGQQVTLSCSPISGHRSVSWYQQTPGQGLQFLFEYFSETQRNKGNFPGRFSGRQFSNSRSEMNVSTLELGDSALYLCASGQGVDTQYFGPGTRLTVL.

Only a few counts were recorded for this clone. Other DNA sequences from this sample encode an identical CDR3 as well. The chain uses TRBV5-1 and TRBJ1-3; tentatively, D is TRBD1 (5 bases). CDR1 and CDR2 from the germline V gene are SGHRS and YFSETQ. The CDR3 runs 16 residues. Trimming took off 0 bases at V and 4 bases at J, with 14 bases between the two ends. The CDR3 loop is CASSLAPRQSGNTIYF. The CDR3 nucleotides read TGCGCCAGCAGCTTGGCCCCCAGACAGTCCGGAAACACCATATATTTT.

V usage is TRBV20-1 and J usage is TRBJ2-7, with unresolved D. Trimming left V 3 bases short and J 0 bases short, with 18 bases between. Germline CDR1 is DFQATT and CDR2 is SNEGSKA (reference sequence). This CDR3 spans 16 amino acids. CDR3 sequence reads: CSASSPTAESSYEQYF. The CDR3 DNA is TGCAGTGCTAGTAGCCCGACCGCGGAGAGCTCCTACGAGCAGTACTTC.

This chain joins TRBV10-3 and TRBJ1-4, with D perhaps matching TRBD1 (6 bases). The CDR3 is 17 amino acids. Germline V gene sequence: CDR1 ENHRY, CDR2 SYGVKD. V dropped 5 bases and J dropped 2 bases, with 18 bases sitting between them. CDR3 protein: CAISSSLWGQTNEKLFF. CDR3 nucleotide sequence: TGTGCCATCAGTTCATCACTCTGGGGGCAGACTAATGAAAAACTGTTTTTT.

This clone was counted a single time. V gene TRBV7-8 combines with J gene TRBJ2-7; possibly TRBD2 for D (5 bases). Trimming removed 2 bases at V and 0 bases at J, with 11 bases between. The CDR3 has 15 residues. Germline V gene lookup returns CDR1 SGHVS and CDR2 FQNEAQ. CDR3 sequence: CASSLSGGNSYEQYF. The CDR3 DNA follows: TGTGCCAGCAGCTTAAGCGGCGGCAACTCCTACGAGCAGTACTTC.

V gene TRBV3-1 (or the pseudogene TRBV3-2) combines with J gene TRBJ2-7; D possibly corresponds to TRBD1 (5 bases). The CDR3 totals 14 residues. Germline CDR1 reads LGHDT; CDR2 reads YNNKEL (reference sequence). V shed 1 base and J shed 3 bases, with 10 bases lying between them. For the CDR3, the DNA is TGTGCCAGCAGCCAAGGGGGCAGGCTCTACGAGCAGTACTTC. Translated: CASSQGGRLYEQYF.